This T cell receptor beta chain was recorded in a study of blood T cell repertoires in COVID-19. Study context: Both acute and convalescent COVID-19 samples were obtained from the United States, Italy and Spain. T cells, B-cell-depleted T cells, or PBMCs provided the cDNA or gDNA that served as material.

CDR1 is LGHDT, CDR2 YNNKEL, per germline (reference sequence). V dropped 3 bases and J dropped 6 bases, with 11 bases sitting between them. CDR3 length equals 13 residues. Original data processing: Nucleated cell counts were estimated from reference gene primer amplification. Sequencing was performed with immunoSEQ multiplex PCR; in TCRdb, only in-frame clones are kept and a portion is missing. That table is the source of V, J and clone size, and D and trimming were worked out from the DNA. Here the sample spans about 160,000 clones, over 75% being singletons. The gene calls are TRBV3-1 (or the pseudogene TRBV3-2) and TRBJ1-2; the D gene is possibly TRBD1 (5 bases). This TCR came from a man aged 60 to 75 who had recovered from COVID-19. The sample comprised peripheral blood. The CDR3 reads CASSHRAGNGYTF. In DNA form, the CDR3 reads TGTGCCAGCAGCCACCGGGCAGGGAATGGCTACACCTTC.